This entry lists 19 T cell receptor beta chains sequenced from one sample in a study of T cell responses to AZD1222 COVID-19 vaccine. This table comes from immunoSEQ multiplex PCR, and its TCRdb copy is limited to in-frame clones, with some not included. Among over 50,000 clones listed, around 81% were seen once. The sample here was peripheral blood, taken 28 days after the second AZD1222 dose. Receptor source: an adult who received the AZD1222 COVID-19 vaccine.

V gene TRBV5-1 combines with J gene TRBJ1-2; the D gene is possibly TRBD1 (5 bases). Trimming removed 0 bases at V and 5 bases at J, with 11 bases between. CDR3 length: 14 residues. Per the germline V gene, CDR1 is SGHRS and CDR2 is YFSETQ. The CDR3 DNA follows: TGCGCCAGCAGCTTGGGACAGCCGGATTATGGCTACACCTTC. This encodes CASSLGQPDYGYTF.

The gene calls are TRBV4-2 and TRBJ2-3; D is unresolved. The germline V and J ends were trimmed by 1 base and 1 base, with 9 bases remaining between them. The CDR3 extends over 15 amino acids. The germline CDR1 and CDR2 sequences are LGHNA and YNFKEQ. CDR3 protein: CASSQVAGGTDTQYF. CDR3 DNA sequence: TGTGCCAGCAGCCAAGTAGCAGGAGGCACAGATACGCAGTATTTT.

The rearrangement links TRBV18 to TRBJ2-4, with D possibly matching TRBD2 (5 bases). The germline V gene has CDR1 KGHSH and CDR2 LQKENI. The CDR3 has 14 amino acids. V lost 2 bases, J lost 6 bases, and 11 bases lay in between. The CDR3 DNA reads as TGTGCCAGCTCACCAGGGATCGGGGTAAACATTCAGTACTTC. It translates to CASSPGIGVNIQYF.

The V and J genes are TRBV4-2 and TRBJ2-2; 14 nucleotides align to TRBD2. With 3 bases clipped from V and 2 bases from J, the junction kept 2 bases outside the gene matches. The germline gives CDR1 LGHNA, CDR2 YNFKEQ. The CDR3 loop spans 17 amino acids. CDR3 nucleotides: TGTGCCAGCAGCCACGGACTAGCGGGAGGAAACACCGGGGAGCTGTTTTTT. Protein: CASSHGLAGGNTGELFF.

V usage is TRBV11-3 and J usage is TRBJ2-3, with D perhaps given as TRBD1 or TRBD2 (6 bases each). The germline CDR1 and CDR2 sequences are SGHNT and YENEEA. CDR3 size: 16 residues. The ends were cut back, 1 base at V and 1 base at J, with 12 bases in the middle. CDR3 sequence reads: CASSLGRGQGTDTQYF. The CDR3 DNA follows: TGTGCCAGCAGCTTAGGTCGGGGGCAGGGCACAGATACGCAGTATTTT. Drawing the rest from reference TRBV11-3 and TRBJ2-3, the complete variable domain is EAGVVQSPRYKIIEKKQPVAFWCNPISGHNTLYWYLQNLGQGPELLIRYENEEAVDDSQLPKDRFSAERLKGVDSTLKIQPAELGDSAVYLCASSLGRGQGTDTQYFGPGTRLTVL.

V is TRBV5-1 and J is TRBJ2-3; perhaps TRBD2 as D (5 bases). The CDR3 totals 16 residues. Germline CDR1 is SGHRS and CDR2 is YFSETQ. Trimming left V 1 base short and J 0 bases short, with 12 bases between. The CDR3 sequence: CASSLKSGTSTDTQYF. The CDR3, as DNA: TGCGCCAGCAGCTTGAAGAGCGGTACTAGCACAGATACGCAGTATTTT.

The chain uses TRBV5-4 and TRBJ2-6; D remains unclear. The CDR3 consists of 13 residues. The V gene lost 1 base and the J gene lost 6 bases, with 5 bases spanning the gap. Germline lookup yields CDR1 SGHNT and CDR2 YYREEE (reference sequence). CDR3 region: CASSLPEANVLTF. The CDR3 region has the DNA TGTGCCAGCAGCTTGCCTGAGGCCAACGTCCTGACTTTC.

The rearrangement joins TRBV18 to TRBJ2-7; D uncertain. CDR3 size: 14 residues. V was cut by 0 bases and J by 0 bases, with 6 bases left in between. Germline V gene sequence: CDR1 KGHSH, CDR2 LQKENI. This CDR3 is CASSPPRFSYEQYF. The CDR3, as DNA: TGTGCCAGCTCACCACCTCGCTTCTCCTACGAGCAGTACTTC.

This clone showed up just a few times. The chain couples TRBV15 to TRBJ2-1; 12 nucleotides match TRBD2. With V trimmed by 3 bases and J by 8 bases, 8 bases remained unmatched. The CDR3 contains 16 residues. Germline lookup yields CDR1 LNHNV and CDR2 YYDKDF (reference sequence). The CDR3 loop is CATSSGLAGRIDEQFF. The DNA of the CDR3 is TGTGCCACCAGCAGTGGACTAGCGGGAAGGATCGATGAGCAGTTCTTC.

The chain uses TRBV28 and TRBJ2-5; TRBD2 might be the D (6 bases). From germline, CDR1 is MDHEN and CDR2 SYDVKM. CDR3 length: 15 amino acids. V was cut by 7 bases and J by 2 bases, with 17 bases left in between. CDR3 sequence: CASKGGLGQQETQYF. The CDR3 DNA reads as TGTGCCAGCAAGGGAGGCCTAGGGCAGCAAGAGACCCAGTACTTC.

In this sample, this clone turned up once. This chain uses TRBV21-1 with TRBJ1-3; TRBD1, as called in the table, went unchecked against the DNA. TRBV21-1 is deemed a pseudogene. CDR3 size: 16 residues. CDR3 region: CASSKWTGGSGNTIYF. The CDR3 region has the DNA TGTGCCAGCAGCAAATGGACAGGGGGCTCTGGAAACACCATATATTTT.

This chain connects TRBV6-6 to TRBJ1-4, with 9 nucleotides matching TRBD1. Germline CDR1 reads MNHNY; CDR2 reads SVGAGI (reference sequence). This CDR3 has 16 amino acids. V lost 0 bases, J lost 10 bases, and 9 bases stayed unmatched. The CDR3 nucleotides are TGTGCCAGCAGTTACTCCATCCGGGACAGGGCGGCAAAACTGTTTTTT. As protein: CASSYSIRDRAAKLFF.

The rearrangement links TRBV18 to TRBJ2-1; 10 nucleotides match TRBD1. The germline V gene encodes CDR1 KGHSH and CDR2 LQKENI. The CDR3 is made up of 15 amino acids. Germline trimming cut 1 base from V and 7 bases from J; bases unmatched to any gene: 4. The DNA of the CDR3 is TGTGCCAGCTCACCACGACAGGGGGCAGAGAATGAGCAGTTCTTC. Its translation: CASSPRQGAENEQFF.

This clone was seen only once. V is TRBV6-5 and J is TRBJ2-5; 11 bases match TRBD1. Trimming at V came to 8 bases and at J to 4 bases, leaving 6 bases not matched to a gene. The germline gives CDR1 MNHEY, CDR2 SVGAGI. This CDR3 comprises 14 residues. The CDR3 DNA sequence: TGTGCCAGCGCCCGGGACAGGGGGTCAGAGACCCAGTACTTC. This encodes CASARDRGSETQYF.

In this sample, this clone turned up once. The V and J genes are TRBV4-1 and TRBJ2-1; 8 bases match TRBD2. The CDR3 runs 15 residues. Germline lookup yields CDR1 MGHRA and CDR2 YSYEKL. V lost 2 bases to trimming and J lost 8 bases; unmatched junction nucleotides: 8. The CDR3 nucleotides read TGCGCCAGCAGCCAACGGGTAGCGGGGCGGGATGAGCAGTTCTTC. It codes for CASSQRVAGRDEQFF.

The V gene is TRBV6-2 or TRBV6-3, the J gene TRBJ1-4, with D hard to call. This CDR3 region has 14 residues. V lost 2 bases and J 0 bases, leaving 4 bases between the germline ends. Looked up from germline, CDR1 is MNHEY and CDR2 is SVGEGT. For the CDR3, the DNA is TGTGCCAGCAGTTACCAACCAACTAATGAAAAACTGTTTTTT. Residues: CASSYQPTNEKLFF.

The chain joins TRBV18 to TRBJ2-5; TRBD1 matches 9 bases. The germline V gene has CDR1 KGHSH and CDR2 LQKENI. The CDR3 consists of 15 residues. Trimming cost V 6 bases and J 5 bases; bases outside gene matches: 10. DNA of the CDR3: TGTGCCAGCTCGCCGGGACAGGGATCTAGGGAGACCCAGTACTTC. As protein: CASSPGQGSRETQYF.

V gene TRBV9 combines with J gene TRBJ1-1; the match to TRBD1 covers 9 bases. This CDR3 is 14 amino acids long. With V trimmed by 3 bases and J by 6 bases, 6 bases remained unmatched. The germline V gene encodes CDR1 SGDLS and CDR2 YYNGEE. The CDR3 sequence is CASSGTGVFAEAFF. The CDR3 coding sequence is TGTGCCAGCAGCGGGACAGGGGTATTTGCTGAAGCTTTCTTT.

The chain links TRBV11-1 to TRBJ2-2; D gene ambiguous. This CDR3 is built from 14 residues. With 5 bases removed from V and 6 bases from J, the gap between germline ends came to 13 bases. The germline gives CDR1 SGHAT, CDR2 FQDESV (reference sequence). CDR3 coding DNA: TGTGCCAGCAGCCCTAGTTCGGTGCCCGGGGAGCTGTTTTTT. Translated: CASSPSSVPGELFF.